Below, one T cell receptor (beta chain) is given with its context. The sample is drawn from a study of blood T cell repertoires in COVID-19. Study at large: Acute and convalescent COVID-19 specimens originated in the United States, Italy and Spain. Sample material is recorded as cDNA or gDNA derived from T cells, B-cell-depleted T cells, or PBMCs.

Methods used by the authors: Nucleated cell number was recorded as an estimate derived from reference gene primer amplification. The protocol was immunoSEQ multiplex PCR, while the TCRdb copy is restricted to in-frame clones and leaves out a portion. V, J and clone size reflect that table, while D and trimming were determined from the DNA. Of a few hundred thousand clones listed, approximately 90% are singletons. The TCR was taken from a woman in her thirties or forties with acute or convalescent COVID-19. The sample was peripheral blood.

This CDR3 is CASSLGQFYGYTF. The CDR3 bases are TGTGCCAGCAGCCTGGGACAGTTCTATGGCTACACCTTC. V and J are TRBV7-8 and TRBJ1-2, with TRBD1 matching 7 bases. J lost 4 bases, V lost 5 bases, and 4 bases had no gene match. There are 13 residues in the CDR3. From germline, CDR1 is SGHVS and CDR2 FQNEAQ.